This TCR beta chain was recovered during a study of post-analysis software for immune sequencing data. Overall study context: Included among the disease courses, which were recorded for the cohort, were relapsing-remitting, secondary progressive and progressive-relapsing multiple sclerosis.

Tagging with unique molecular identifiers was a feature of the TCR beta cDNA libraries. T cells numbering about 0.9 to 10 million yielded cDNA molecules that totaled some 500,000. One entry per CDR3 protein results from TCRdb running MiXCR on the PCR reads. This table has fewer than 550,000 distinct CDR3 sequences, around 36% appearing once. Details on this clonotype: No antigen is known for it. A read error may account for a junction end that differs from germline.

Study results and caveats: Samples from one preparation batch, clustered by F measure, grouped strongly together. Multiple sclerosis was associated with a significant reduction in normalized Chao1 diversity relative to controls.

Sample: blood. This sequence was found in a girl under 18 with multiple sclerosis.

The CDR3 nucleotides are TGCAGTGCTAGAGAGCCGGGCGGTAATGAAAGACTGTTTTTT. Translation gives CSAREPGGNERLFF. This chain connects TRBV20-1 to TRBJ1-4; D is unclear. The CDR3 loop spans 14 amino acids. The V gene's germline CDR1 is DFQATT and CDR2 SNEGSKA (reference sequence).